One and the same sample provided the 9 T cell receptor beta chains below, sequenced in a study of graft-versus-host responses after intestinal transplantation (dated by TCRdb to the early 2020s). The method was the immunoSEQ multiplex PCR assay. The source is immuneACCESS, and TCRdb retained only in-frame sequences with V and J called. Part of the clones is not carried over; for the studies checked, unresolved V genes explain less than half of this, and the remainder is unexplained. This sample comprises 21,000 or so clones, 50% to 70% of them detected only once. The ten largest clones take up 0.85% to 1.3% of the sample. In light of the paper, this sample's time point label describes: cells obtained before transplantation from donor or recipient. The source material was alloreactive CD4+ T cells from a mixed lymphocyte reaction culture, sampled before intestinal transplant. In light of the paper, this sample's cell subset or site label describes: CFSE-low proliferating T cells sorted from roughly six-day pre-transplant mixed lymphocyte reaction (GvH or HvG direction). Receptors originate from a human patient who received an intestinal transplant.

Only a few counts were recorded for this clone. The CDR3 DNA follows: TGTGCCAGCAGACAGGACAGCCAGACGTACACTGAAGCTTTCTTT. As protein: CASRQDSQTYTEAFF. The rearrangement links TRBV28 to TRBJ1-1, with D perhaps TRBD1 (6 bases). This CDR3 has 15 residues. The V gene's germline CDR1 is MDHEN and CDR2 SYDVKM. V lost 6 bases and J lost 3, with 17 bases in between.

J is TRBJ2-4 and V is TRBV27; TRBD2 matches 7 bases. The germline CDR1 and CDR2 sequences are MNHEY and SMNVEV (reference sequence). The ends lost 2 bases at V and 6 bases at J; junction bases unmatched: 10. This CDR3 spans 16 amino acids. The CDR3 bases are TGTGCCAGCAGTTTAGTCGGCGGGGGTGTGGTAAACATTCAGTACTTC. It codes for CASSLVGGGVVNIQYF.

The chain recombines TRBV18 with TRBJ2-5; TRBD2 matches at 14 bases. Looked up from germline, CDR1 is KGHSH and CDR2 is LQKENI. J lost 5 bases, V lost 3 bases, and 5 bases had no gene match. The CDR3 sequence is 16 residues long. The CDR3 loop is CASSPRLAGGQETQYF. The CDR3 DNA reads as TGTGCCAGCTCACCGCGACTAGCGGGGGGGCAGGAGACCCAGTACTTC.

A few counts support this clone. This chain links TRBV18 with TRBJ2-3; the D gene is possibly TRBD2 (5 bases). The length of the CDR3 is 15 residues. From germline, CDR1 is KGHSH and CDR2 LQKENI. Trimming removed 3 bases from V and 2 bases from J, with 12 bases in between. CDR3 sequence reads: CASSPWGANTDTQYF. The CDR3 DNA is TGTGCCAGCTCACCGTGGGGAGCGAACACAGATACGCAGTATTTT.

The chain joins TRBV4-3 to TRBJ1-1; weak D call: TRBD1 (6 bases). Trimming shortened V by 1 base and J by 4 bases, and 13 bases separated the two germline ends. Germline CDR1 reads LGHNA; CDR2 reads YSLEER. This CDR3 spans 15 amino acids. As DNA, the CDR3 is TGCGCCAGCAGCCAAGTCCCCCACAGGGCCACTGAAGCTTTCTTT. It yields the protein CASSQVPHRATEAFF.

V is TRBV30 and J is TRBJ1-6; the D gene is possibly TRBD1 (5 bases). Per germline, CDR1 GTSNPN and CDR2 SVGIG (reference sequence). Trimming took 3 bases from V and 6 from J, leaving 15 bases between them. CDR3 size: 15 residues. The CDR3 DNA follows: TGTGCCTGGAGATACGGGGGTTACGGTAATTCACCCCTCCACTTT. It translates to CAWRYGGYGNSPLHF.

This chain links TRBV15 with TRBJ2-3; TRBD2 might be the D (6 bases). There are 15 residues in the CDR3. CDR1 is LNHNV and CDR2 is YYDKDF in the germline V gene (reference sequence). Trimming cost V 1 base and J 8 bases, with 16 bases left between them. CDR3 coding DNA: TGTGCCACCAGCAGAGGGAGGGCCGTCCCCGGTACGCAGTATTTT. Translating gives CATSRGRAVPGTQYF.

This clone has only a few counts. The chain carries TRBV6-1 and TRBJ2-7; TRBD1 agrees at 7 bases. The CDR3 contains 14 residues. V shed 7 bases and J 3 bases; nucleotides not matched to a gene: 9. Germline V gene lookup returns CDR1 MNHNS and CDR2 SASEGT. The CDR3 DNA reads TGTGCCAGCACTTCAGGGGGAGAGGACTACGAGCAGTACTTC. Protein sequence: CASTSGGEDYEQYF.

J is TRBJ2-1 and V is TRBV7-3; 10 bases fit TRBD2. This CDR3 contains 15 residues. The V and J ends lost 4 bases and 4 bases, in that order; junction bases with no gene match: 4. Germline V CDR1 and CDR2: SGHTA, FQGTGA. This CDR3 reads CASSSRTSGYNEQFF. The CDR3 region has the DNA TGTGCCAGCAGCTCCCGGACTAGCGGTTACAATGAGCAGTTCTTC.